This T cell receptor beta chain stems from a study of T cells in Graves' hyperthyroidism and ophthalmopathy. This clonotype was picked up a small number of times. The source material, RNA transcripts, was used to amplify TCR beta CDR3 regions. The TCR CDR3 first-round RT-PCR relied on the HTBI primer set. One entry per CDR3 protein results from TCRdb running MiXCR on the multiplex PCR reads. The table lists 360,000 or so distinct CDR3 sequences, around 15% of them singletons, with roughly a fifth in the top ten. Trimming took 6 bases from V and 0 from J, leaving 13 bases between them. This CDR3 contains 15 residues. Germline-derived CDR1 and CDR2 are SGDLS and YYNGEE. Inclusion characteristics of ophthalmopathy patients comprised a Clinical Activity Score of at least 3, a NOSPECS grade of at least 4, and duration under 3 months. Exclusions: uncontrolled infection, other autoimmune disease, pregnancy, lactation.

Sequencing input: blood. V gene TRBV9 combines with J gene TRBJ1-3; D remains unclear. This TCR came from a woman aged 55-69 years with Graves' ophthalmopathy. The CDR3 coding sequence is TGTGCCAGCACCGGGCAGCCCTTCTCTGGAAACACCATATATTTT. Translating it yields CASTGQPFSGNTIYF.